This passage covers 26 T cell receptor beta chains from one sample sequenced in a study of cytomegalovirus exposure and HLA in healthy donors. It was with 60 Vbeta and 13 Jbeta primers that the PCR ran. The method was immunoSEQ multiplex PCR; TCRdb's version includes in-frame clones alone and lacks a portion of them. The sample yields hundreds of thousands of clones, 80% to 85% seen once. Sequenced material: PBMCs. The receptors shown here come from a boy aged 2-9 years in good health and CMV-seronegative.

As concerns this clone: One end of the junction does not line up with germline, which may come from a read error. For the CDR3, the DNA is TGTTCCAGCAGCTACCACGAGTTGGGGCAGAACGAGCAGTACTTC. Its protein product is CSSSYHELGQNEQYF. This chain uses TRBV7-9 with TRBJ2-7; the D gene is possibly TRBD1 (5 bases). This CDR3 contains 15 residues. Germline values: CDR1 SEHNR, CDR2 FQNEAQ (reference sequence).

CDR3 DNA sequence: TGTGCCAGCAGCCGTACAGGGAAAAGTGAAAAACTGTTTTTT. It encodes CASSRTGKSEKLFF. This chain connects TRBV7-9 to TRBJ1-4; maybe TRBD1 (6 bases). Germline CDR1 SEHNR, CDR2 FQNEAQ (reference sequence). The CDR3 totals 14 residues. V lost 5 bases and J lost 7, with 14 bases in between.

CDR3 sequence: CASSQRTTSYEQYF. The CDR3 DNA is TGTGCCAGCAGCCAAAGGACTACCTCCTACGAGCAGTACTTC. The rearrangement links TRBV27 to TRBJ2-7; maybe TRBD2 (6 bases). The germline gives CDR1 MNHEY, CDR2 SMNVEV (reference sequence). There are 14 residues in the CDR3. Deletions cut 6 bases from V and 0 bases from J, with 12 bases between.

The CDR3 sequence: CASSPSTDNYGYTF. In nucleotides, the CDR3 is TGTGCCAGCAGCCCCTCCACAGATAACTATGGCTACACCTTC. The chain joins TRBV7-2 to TRBJ1-2; D call uncertain. This CDR3 has 14 residues. Germline V lookup: CDR1 SGHTA, CDR2 FQGNSA. Trimming took off 5 bases at V and 1 base at J, with 11 bases between the two ends.

The gene calls are TRBV27 and TRBJ1-5; 8 bases are shared with TRBD1. The CDR3 is 18 amino acids. J gave up 1 base and V 2 bases, and 10 bases lay outside the gene matches. From germline, CDR1 is MNHEY and CDR2 SMNVEV (reference sequence). This CDR3 reads CASSLIGQGAGSNQPQHF. CDR3 bases: TGTGCCAGCAGTTTAATCGGGCAGGGGGCAGGGAGCAATCAGCCCCAGCATTTT.

This sequence joins TRBV5-1 and TRBJ2-5, with 8 bases aligning to TRBD2. Per germline, CDR1 SGHRS and CDR2 YFSETQ. Trimming cost V 2 bases and J 1 base; bases outside gene matches: 1. This CDR3 comprises 14 residues. The CDR3 nucleotides are TGCGCCAGCAGCTTCGGGGGGGTCCAAGAGACCCAGTACTTC. Its translation is CASSFGGVQETQYF.

This CDR3 is CATSRDRGQGGYEQYF. The CDR3 DNA follows: TGTGCCACCAGCAGAGATCGAGGTCAGGGGGGCTACGAGCAGTACTTC. The chain uses TRBV15 and TRBJ2-7; D possibly corresponds to TRBD1 (7 bases). This CDR3 has 16 residues. Germline loops: CDR1 LNHNV, CDR2 YYDKDF (reference sequence). V lost 0 bases, J lost 3 bases, and 15 bases lay in between.

This clone has only one observation. CDR3 coding DNA: TGTGCCAGCAGCCCAAGACAGGGGTTGGCCGGGGAGCTGTTTTTT. Residues: CASSPRQGLAGELFF. The V call is TRBV7-2, the J call TRBJ2-2; 8 nucleotides match TRBD1. Germline V gene data show CDR1 as SGHTA and CDR2 as FQGNSA. After removal of 5 bases from V and 6 bases from J, the junction contained 8 bases not matched to a gene. The CDR3 runs to 15 residues.

The rearrangement joins TRBV5-4 to TRBJ2-5, with D possibly matching TRBD2 (6 bases). Germline CDR1 SGHNT, CDR2 YYREEE (reference sequence). V lost 8 bases, J lost 3 bases, and 11 bases lay in between. The CDR3 sequence is 12 residues long. The CDR3 protein is CASRVAEETQYF. CDR3 nucleotide sequence: TGTGCCAGTCGAGTAGCGGAAGAGACCCAGTACTTC.

The CDR3 coding sequence is TGTGCCATCAGTGGGACAGGGGGCGCGAGCCTAAGCTACACCTTC. Protein product: CAISGTGGASLSYTF. This chain uses TRBV10-3 with TRBJ1-2, with TRBD1 identical over 11 bases. V was pared by 4 bases and J by 9 bases, with 10 bases of the junction left unmatched. This CDR3 comprises 15 residues. Germline-derived CDR1 and CDR2 are ENHRY and SYGVKD.

The chain links TRBV21-1 to TRBJ2-3; no DNA check was done on the table's D call, TRBD1. TRBV21-1 is termed a pseudogene. The CDR3 extends over 16 amino acids. For the CDR3, the DNA is TGTGCCAGCAGCAAAGGTCTACAGGGGTGCACAGATACGCAGTATTTT. Its protein product is CASSKGLQGCTDTQYF.

V and J are TRBV29-1 and TRBJ2-7, with TRBD2 as a possible D gene (6 bases). The germline V gene has CDR1 SQVTM and CDR2 ANQGSEA. This CDR3 contains 12 residues. The V gene lost 7 bases and the J gene lost 0 bases, with 10 bases spanning the gap. The CDR3 is CSGGVSSYEQYF. The DNA of the CDR3 is TGCAGCGGGGGGGTGAGCTCCTACGAGCAGTACTTC.

The table lists this clone with a few counts. J is TRBJ2-2 and V is TRBV10-1; 9 bases are shared with TRBD1. V trimming: 6 bases; J trimming: 7 bases; junction bases outside the gene matches: 15. In germline, CDR1 is WNHNN, CDR2 SYGVQD (reference sequence). The CDR3 has 17 residues. CDR3 DNA: TGCGCCAGCAGACCCCTACTCCGGGACAGGGCGTTCGGGGAGCTGTTTTTT. Its translation: CASRPLLRDRAFGELFF.

The genes are TRBV2 and TRBJ2-5; D may be TRBD1 (6 bases). Deletions cut 6 bases from V and 1 base from J, with 9 bases between. This CDR3 spans 13 amino acids. Per germline, CDR1 SNHLY and CDR2 FYNNEI. CDR3 amino acids: CASREDSQETQYF. The CDR3 DNA sequence: TGTGCCAGCAGGGAGGACAGCCAAGAGACCCAGTACTTC.

This chain connects TRBV6-1 to TRBJ2-3; TRBD2 might be the D (6 bases). The CDR3 consists of 14 residues. V lost 2 bases, J lost 2 bases, and 8 bases lay in between. Per the germline V gene, CDR1 is MNHNS and CDR2 is SASEGT. The CDR3 DNA reads TGTGCCAGCAGTGAACGGGGGAACACAGATACGCAGTATTTT. Its protein is CASSERGNTDTQYF.

The chain couples TRBV7-6 to TRBJ2-7, with TRBD1 matching over 9 bases. Unmatched junction bases numbered 4, after V lost 0 bases and J lost 1 base. Germline V gives CDR1 SGHVS, CDR2 FNYEAQ. The length of the CDR3 is 16 residues. The CDR3: CASSLASGTGSYEQYF. CDR3 DNA: TGTGCCAGCAGCTTAGCGTCCGGGACAGGGTCCTACGAGCAGTACTTC.

The rearrangement links TRBV11-2 to TRBJ2-1, with D perhaps matching TRBD1 (5 bases). CDR1 and CDR2 (germline): SGHAT, FQNNGV. Trimming left V 6 bases short and J 4 bases short, with 10 bases between. The CDR3 loop spans 13 amino acids. The CDR3 reads CASSWAGYNEQFF. The CDR3 nucleotides read TGTGCCAGCAGTTGGGCAGGGTACAATGAGCAGTTCTTC.

The rearrangement joins TRBV6-6 to TRBJ2-1; D remains ambiguous. Germline CDR1 MNHNY, CDR2 SVGAGI (reference sequence). Trimming removed 3 bases at V and 4 bases at J, with 10 bases between. This CDR3 has 14 amino acids. The CDR3 here is CASSYSPGYNEQFF. The CDR3, as DNA: TGTGCCAGCAGTTATAGCCCCGGATACAATGAGCAGTTCTTC.

The chain combines TRBV2 with TRBJ2-3; tentatively, D is TRBD2 (5 bases). The ends were cut back, 2 bases at V and 7 bases at J, with 13 bases in the middle. This CDR3 is 14 amino acids long. From germline, CDR1 is SNHLY and CDR2 FYNNEI. CDR3 region: CASSERAGGYTQYF. The CDR3 DNA sequence: TGTGCCAGCAGTGAAAGGGCCGGCGGGTATACGCAGTATTTT. Full variable domain (rest looked up from reference TRBV2 and TRBJ2-3): EPEVTQTPSHQVTQMGQEVILRCVPISNHLYFYWYRQILGQKVEFLVSFYNNEISEKSEIFDDQFSVERPDGSNFTLKIRSTKLEDSAMYFCASSERAGGYTQYFGPGTRLTVL.

This chain links TRBV6-5 with TRBJ1-5; D is ambiguous. V lost 6 bases and J 0 bases, leaving 9 bases between the germline ends. There are 14 residues in the CDR3. Germline CDR1 is MNHEY and CDR2 is SVGAGI. CDR3 in amino acids: CASSPLYSNQPQHF. The CDR3 nucleotides read TGTGCCAGCAGCCCCCTGTATAGCAATCAGCCCCAGCATTTT.

This sequence joins TRBV15 and TRBJ1-6; unclear D gene. The CDR3 sequence is 20 residues long. Trimming cost V 0 bases and J 1 base, with 19 bases left between them. CDR1 LNHNV and CDR2 YYDKDF come from the germline V gene (reference sequence). The CDR3 DNA sequence: TGTGCCACCAGCAGAGATGTGAGGGCGGGGAGAAGGTCCTATAATTCACCCCTCCACTTT. It translates to CATSRDVRAGRRSYNSPLHF.

This clone has more than one count but fewer than ten. This chain links TRBV7-6 with TRBJ1-1; D is undetermined. Germline V lookup: CDR1 SGHVS, CDR2 FNYEAQ. This CDR3 is built from 12 residues. V was clipped by 1 base and J by 5 bases, with 5 bases between them. The CDR3 loop is CASSLGETEAFF. CDR3 DNA sequence: TGTGCCAGCAGCTTAGGAGAGACTGAAGCTTTCTTT.

The chain has TRBV15 and TRBJ1-3, with D unclear. The CDR3 consists of 14 residues. Trimming removed 8 bases at V and 0 bases at J, with 11 bases between. Germline loops: CDR1 LNHNV, CDR2 YYDKDF (reference sequence). The CDR3 DNA reads as TGTGCCACCCGTAGACTTAGCTCTGGAAACACCATATATTTT. Translated, it gives CATRRLSSGNTIYF.

The chain uses TRBV15 and TRBJ2-7; 10 nucleotides align to TRBD1. With V trimmed by 9 bases and J by 5 bases, 7 bases remained unmatched. Germline values: CDR1 LNHNV, CDR2 YYDKDF (reference sequence). The CDR3 totals 13 residues. The CDR3 coding sequence is TGTGCCACAACCGGGACAGGGGTCCACGAGCAGTACTTC. It yields the protein CATTGTGVHEQYF.

The chain uses TRBV11-3 and TRBJ2-3; 9 bases match TRBD2. This CDR3 spans 14 amino acids. CDR1 SGHNT and CDR2 YENEEA come from the germline V gene. The ends lost 8 bases at V and 4 bases at J; junction bases unmatched: 7. The CDR3 region has the DNA TGTGCCAGCGGTAGCGGGGGCACGGCAGATACGCAGTATTTT. It is translated as CASGSGGTADTQYF.

V is TRBV5-8 and J is TRBJ2-3; D possibly corresponds to TRBD2 (5 bases). Trimming stripped 4 bases from V and 6 bases from J, with 9 bases between. This CDR3 comprises 12 residues. Germline values: CDR1 SGHTS, CDR2 YDEGEE. CDR3 nucleotides: TGTGCCAGCAGCCGTAGAGGGGATACGCAGTATTTT. This translates into CASSRRGDTQYF.